The clone carrying this T cell receptor beta chain appeared a few times. Antigen specificity is unknown. Unmatched junction bases numbered 7, after V lost 6 bases and J lost 9 bases. Per germline, CDR1 MNHEY and CDR2 SMNVEV (reference sequence). This CDR3 comprises 14 residues. Only in-frame clones appear in the TCRdb table, and some are missing; sequencing was by immunoSEQ multiplex PCR. The sample carries 4,000 to 5,000 clones, 89% recorded once. The data were taken from a study of T cell responses to AZD1222 COVID-19 vaccine. Study-wide points: Donors in the cohort were predominantly white British and more often female, and clonal diversity was possibly underestimated. Seropositive at baseline were only 5 or 6 AZD1222 recipients.

Pooling covered second doses at about 4 or about 12 weeks. The sample here was peripheral blood, taken 28 days after the second AZD1222 dose. The chain recombines TRBV27 with TRBJ2-5, with 13 nucleotides matching TRBD2. The sequence derives from an adult who received the AZD1222 COVID-19 vaccine. The DNA of the CDR3 is TGTGCCAGCAGACCGGGACTAGCGGGGCTTCCCCAGTACTTC. It codes for CASRPGLAGLPQYF.